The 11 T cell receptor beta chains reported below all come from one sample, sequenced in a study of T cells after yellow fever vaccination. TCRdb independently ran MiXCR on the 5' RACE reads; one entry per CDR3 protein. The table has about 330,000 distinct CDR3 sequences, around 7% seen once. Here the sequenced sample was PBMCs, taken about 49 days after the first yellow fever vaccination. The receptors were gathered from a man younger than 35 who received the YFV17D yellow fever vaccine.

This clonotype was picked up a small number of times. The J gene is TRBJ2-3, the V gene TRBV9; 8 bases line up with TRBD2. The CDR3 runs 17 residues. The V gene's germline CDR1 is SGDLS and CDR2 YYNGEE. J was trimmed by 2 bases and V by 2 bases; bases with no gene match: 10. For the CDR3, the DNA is TGTGCCAGCAGCGTGGCGGGGGGTACCCATTACACAGATACGCAGTATTTT. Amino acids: CASSVAGGTHYTDTQYF.

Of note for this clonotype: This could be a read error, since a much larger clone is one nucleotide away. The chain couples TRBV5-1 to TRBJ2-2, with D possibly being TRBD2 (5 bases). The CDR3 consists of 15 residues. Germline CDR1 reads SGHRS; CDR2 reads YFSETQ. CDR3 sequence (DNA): TGCGCCAGCAGCTTGTCGGGTGGAGTGCCCGGGGAGCTGGTTTTT. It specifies CASSLSGGVPGELVF.

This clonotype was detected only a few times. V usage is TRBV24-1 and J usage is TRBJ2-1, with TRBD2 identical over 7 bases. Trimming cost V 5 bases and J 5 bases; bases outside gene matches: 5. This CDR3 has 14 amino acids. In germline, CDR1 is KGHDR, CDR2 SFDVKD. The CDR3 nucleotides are TGTGCCACCAGTGCCTATGGACTAGACAATGAGCAGTTCTTC. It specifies CATSAYGLDNEQFF.

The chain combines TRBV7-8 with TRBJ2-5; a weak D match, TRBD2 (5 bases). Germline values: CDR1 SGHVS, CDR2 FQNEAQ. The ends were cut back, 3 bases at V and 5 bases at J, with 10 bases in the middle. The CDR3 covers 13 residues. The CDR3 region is CASSFFERETQYF. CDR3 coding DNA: TGTGCCAGCAGCTTTTTCGAGCGGGAGACCCAGTACTTC.

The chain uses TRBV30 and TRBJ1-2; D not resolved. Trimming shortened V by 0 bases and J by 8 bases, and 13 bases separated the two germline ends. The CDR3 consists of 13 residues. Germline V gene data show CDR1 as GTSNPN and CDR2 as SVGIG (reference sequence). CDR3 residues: CAWSVSWAGGYTF. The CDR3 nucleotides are TGTGCCTGGAGTGTATCGTGGGCGGGAGGCTACACCTTC.

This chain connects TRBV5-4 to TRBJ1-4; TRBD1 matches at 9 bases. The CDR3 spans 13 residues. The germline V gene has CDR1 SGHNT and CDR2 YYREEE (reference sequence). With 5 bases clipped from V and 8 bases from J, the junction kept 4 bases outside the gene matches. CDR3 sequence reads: CASSSDRGEKLFF. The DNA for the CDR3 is TGTGCCAGCAGTTCCGACAGGGGGGAAAAACTGTTTTTT.

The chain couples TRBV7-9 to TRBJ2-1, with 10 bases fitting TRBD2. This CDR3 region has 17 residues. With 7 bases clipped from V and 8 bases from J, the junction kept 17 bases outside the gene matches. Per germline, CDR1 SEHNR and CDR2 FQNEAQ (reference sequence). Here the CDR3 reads CASNPVRASGGRDEQFF. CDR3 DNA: TGTGCCAGCAACCCCGTTCGGGCTAGCGGGGGTAGGGATGAGCAGTTCTTC.

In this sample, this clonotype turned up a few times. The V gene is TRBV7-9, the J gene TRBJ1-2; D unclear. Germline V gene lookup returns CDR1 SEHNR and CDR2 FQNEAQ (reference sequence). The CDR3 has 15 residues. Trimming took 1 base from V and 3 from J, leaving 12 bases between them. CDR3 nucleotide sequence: TGTGCCAGCAGCTTAGAAGTGCCCCGGGACTATGGCTACACCTTC. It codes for CASSLEVPRDYGYTF. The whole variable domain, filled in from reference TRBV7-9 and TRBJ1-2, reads DTGVSQNPRHKITKRGQNVTFRCDPISEHNRLYWYRQTLGQGPEFLTYFQNEAQLEKSRLLSDRFSAERPKGSFSTLEIQRTEQGDSAMYLCASSLEVPRDYGYTFGSGTRLTVV.

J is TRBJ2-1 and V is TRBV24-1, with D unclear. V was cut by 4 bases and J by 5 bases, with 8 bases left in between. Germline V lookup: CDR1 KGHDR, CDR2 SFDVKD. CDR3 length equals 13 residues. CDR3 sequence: CATSDPENNEQFF. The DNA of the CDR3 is TGTGCCACCAGTGACCCAGAAAACAATGAGCAGTTCTTC.

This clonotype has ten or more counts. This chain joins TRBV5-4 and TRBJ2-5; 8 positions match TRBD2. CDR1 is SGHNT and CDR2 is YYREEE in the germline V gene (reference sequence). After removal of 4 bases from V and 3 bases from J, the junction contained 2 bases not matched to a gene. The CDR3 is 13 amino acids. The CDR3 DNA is TGTGCCAGCAGCACGGGACTAGAAGAGACCCAGTACTTC. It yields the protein CASSTGLEETQYF.

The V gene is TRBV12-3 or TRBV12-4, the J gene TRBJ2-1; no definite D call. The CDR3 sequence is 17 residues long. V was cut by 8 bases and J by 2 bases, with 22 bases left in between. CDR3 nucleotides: TGTGCCAGCGGCCCTGCGCTCGACCTTACCCCCTACAATGAGCAGTTCTTC. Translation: CASGPALDLTPYNEQFF.